This passage covers 6 T cell receptor beta chains from one sample sequenced in a study of HIV-infected patients and healthy controls. The repertoire came from unfractionated whole blood and reflected all unsorted peripheral T cells. 500 ng RNA was reverse transcribed with alpha and beta constant-region primers. Alpha and beta chain libraries were made separately by chain-specific third strand synthesis with multiplexing indices. TCRdb fed the 5' RACE reads into MiXCR, producing one record per CDR3 protein. The repertoire holds 20,000 to 30,000 distinct CDR3 sequences, with about 8.5% as singletons. The source material was blood. All receptors come from an adult in good health.

Comment on this clonotype: An end of the junction differs from the germline gene, which may be a read error. The chain joins TRBV7-7 to TRBJ1-1, with D unresolved. The CDR3 contains 13 residues. Germline V gene sequence: CDR1 SSHAT, CDR2 FNYEAQ (reference sequence). CDR3 region: CASSLDLGTEAFF. CDR3 nucleotides: TGTGCTAGCAGCTTAGACCTAGGCACTGAAGCTTTCTTT.

This clonotype came up many times. This chain connects TRBV3-1 to TRBJ2-5; D is unresolved. Germline V gives CDR1 LGHDT, CDR2 YNNKEL (reference sequence). The V gene lost 0 bases and the J gene lost 7 bases, with 9 bases spanning the gap. The CDR3 is 13 amino acids. The CDR3: CASSQDVFATQYF. CDR3 coding DNA: TGTGCCAGCAGCCAAGATGTCTTTGCGACCCAGTACTTC.

This clonotype showed up just a few times. J is TRBJ2-5 and V is TRBV19; D perhaps matches TRBD1 (6 bases). This CDR3 region has 14 residues. The germline V and J ends were trimmed by 5 bases and 5 bases, with 15 bases remaining between them. CDR1 is LNHDA, CDR2 SQIVND, per germline (reference sequence). CDR3 sequence reads: CASSVYRATETQYF. CDR3 DNA sequence: TGTGCCAGTAGTGTCTACAGGGCCACCGAGACCCAGTACTTC.

This clonotype has a handful of counts. The chain combines TRBV4-3 with TRBJ1-1, with no clear D. Germline CDR1 reads LGHNA; CDR2 reads YSLEER. The CDR3 has 14 residues. Trimming stripped 2 bases from V and 2 bases from J, with 9 bases between. The CDR3 here is CASSQSLGNTEAFF. The CDR3 DNA follows: TGCGCCAGCAGCCAATCCCTGGGAAACACTGAAGCTTTCTTT.

There are many counts of this clonotype. This chain links TRBV5-1 with TRBJ1-2, with a weak D call TRBD1 (5 bases). Germline V gives CDR1 SGHRS, CDR2 YFSETQ. Trimming removed 2 bases at V and 1 base at J, with 21 bases between. This CDR3 contains 18 residues. The CDR3, as DNA: TGCGCCAGCAGCTTATTACAGGCCACCCGGACAAGTAACTATGGCTACACCTTC. Protein product: CASSLLQATRTSNYGYTF.

This clonotype occurred a few times. The rearrangement joins TRBV29-1 to TRBJ1-2, with 12 bases aligning to TRBD1. The CDR3 is 14 amino acids. In germline, CDR1 is SQVTM, CDR2 ANQGSEA. Trimming at V came to 4 bases and at J to 4 bases, leaving 4 bases not matched to a gene. The CDR3 sequence is CSVGGTGGSYGYTF. Here the CDR3 DNA reads TGCAGCGTTGGAGGGACAGGGGGCAGCTATGGCTACACCTTC.